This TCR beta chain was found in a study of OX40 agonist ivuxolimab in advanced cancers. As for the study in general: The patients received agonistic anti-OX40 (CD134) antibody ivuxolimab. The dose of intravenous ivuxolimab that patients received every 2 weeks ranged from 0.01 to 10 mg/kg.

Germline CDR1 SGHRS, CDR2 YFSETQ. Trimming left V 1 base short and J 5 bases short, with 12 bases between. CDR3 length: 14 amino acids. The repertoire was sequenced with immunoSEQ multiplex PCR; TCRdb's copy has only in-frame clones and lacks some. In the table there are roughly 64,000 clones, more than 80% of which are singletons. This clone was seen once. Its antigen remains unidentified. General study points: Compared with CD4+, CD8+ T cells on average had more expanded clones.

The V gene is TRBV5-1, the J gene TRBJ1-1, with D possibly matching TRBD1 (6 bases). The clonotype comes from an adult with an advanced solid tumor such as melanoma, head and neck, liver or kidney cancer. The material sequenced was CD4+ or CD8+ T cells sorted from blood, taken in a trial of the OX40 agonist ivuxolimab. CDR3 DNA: TGCGCCAGCAGCTTGTGGGGGCGAGGGACTGAAGCTTTCTTT. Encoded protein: CASSLWGRGTEAFF.